This TCR beta chain emerged from a study of shared clonotypes between healthy human individuals. Repertoires were generated with immunoSEQ multiplex PCR, while TCRdb's copy carries only in-frame clones and drops some. This sample has millions of clones, with 85% to 95% found just once. The length of the CDR3 is 17 residues. Germline CDR1 WSHSY, CDR2 SAAADI. V was pared by 1 base and J by 1 base, with 6 bases of the junction left unmatched. Those who donated, Caucasian adults without exception, all lived in Nashville, Tennessee. Division of CD4+ cells produced a CD45RA+ naive subset and a CD45RA-negative memory subset.

The origin of this receptor is a man aged 18 to 29 in good health. This chain joins TRBV10-2 and TRBJ2-4, with 8 bases fitting TRBD1. Sequenced sample: naive CD4+ T cells sorted from blood. Sample subset: CD45RA+ positively selected. The CDR3 coding sequence is TGCGCCAGCAGTGAGTACGCAGGGGGCGCTGCCAAAAACATTCAGTACTTC. This translates into CASSEYAGGAAKNIQYF.